This entry concerns a single T cell receptor (beta chain). The antigen is undetermined. This record comes from a study of cytotoxic CD8 clonotypes in ibrutinib-treated CLL. Study summary: Responses: roughly 25 partial, 2 complete; after median roughly 68 months, 14 stayed remitted, approximately twelve progressed.

Some clones are missing from TCRdb's copy, which holds only in-frame ones; the method was immunoSEQ multiplex PCR. The table records 90,000 to 95,000 clones, around 77% of them present only once. The J segment lost 2 bases and the V segment lost 2 bases, leaving 12 bases of the junction unmatched. CDR1 is SGHTA, CDR2 FQGTGA, per germline. The CDR3 sequence is 19 residues long. Study-wide findings and caveats: Having risen at ibrutinib response, clonality had fallen back toward baseline by progression.

The chain uses TRBV7-3 and TRBJ2-3; 11 positions agree with TRBD2. The sample in question was PBMCs, obtained after 24 months of ibrutinib treatment. The clonotype was recovered from a human donor with chronic lymphocytic leukemia. The CDR3 spells CASSLALAATSGATDTQYF. Written as DNA, the CDR3 is TGTGCCAGCAGCTTAGCATTAGCCGCGACTAGCGGGGCCACAGATACGCAGTATTTT.